This paragraph reports one TCR beta chain. Its matching antigen is unknown. This sample is drawn from a study of blood T cells in healthy people across ages. Alongside a J-beta primer mix, a sample-barcoded 5' primer served in a second PCR lasting about 7 to 12 cycles. TCRdb passed the 5' RACE reads through MiXCR, listing each CDR3 protein once. The sample lists hundreds of thousands of distinct CDR3 sequences, approximately 24% occurring once. Study-wide findings and caveats: Significant beta diversity loss was already apparent by age roughly 43, declining roughly linearly.

CDR3 length: 13 amino acids. Trimming stripped 3 bases from V and 5 bases from J, with 10 bases between. The same data also went into a second study, on T cells of mothers and their children.

This clonotype was obtained from a boy between 5 and 17 years old in good health. Sequenced input: blood. V is TRBV12-3 or TRBV12-4 and J is TRBJ2-5; no definite D call. The CDR3 coding sequence is TGTGCCAGCAGTTTCCAGTTGGGTGAGACCCAGTACTTC. It specifies CASSFQLGETQYF.